A selection of T cell receptor beta chains follows, all from one sample in a study of T-cell reconstitution after alpha-beta-depleted transplantation in children. Via MiXCR, TCRdb re-called the PCR reads, giving one row per CDR3 protein. The table includes about 900,000 distinct CDR3 sequences, less than 30% detected once. The source material was PBMCs, mostly from graft donor cells, sampled 360 days after TCRalphabeta/CD19-depleted stem cell transplant. These receptors all stem from a boy younger than two who had a stem cell transplant for SCID, so the T cells may come from the graft donor. Each CDR3 is given with its conserved first and last residue. The D gene is left open where the match is weak. A clone size is listed for some rows: how often the clone was seen (once, few, many), or a class if it is expanded.

-,TRBV10-3,TRBJ2-5,few,CAISEPGTPSGETQYF,TGTGCCATCAGTGAGCCCGGGACTCCCTCGGGAGAGACCCAGTACTTC
-,TRBV4-3,TRBJ2-7,few,CASSQEAVREGSYEQYF,TGCGCCAGCAGCCAAGAGGCGGTAAGAGAAGGGTCCTACGAGCAGTACTTC
-,TRBV28,TRBJ2-1,-,CASSLSAEIYNEQFF,TGTGCCAGCAGTTTATCAGCCGAGATATACAATGAGCAGTTCTTC
-,TRBV12-3/TRBV12-4,TRBJ1-5,-,CASSRDWLSNQPQHF,TGTGCCAGCAGTCGGGACTGGCTTAGCAATCAGCCCCAGCATTTT
-,TRBV29-1,TRBJ2-3,-,CSVGRDTDTQYF,TGCAGCGTTGGACGGGACACAGATACGCAGTATTTT
-,TRBV6-1,TRBJ2-7,many,CASSDYPSLSYEQYF,TGTGCCAGCAGTGACTACCCGTCCCTCTCCTACGAGCAGTACTTC
-,TRBV5-1,TRBJ2-1,many,CASSLVGAEQFF,TGCGCCAGCAGCTTGGTGGGAGCCGAGCAGTTCTTC
-,TRBV5-5,TRBJ1-5,-,CASSFTPTRGQPQHF,TGTGCCAGCAGCTTTACGCCGACTAGAGGTCAGCCCCAGCATTTT
TRBD1,TRBV6-1,TRBJ1-5,-,CASRGGQSNQPQHF,TGTGCCAGCAGAGGGGGACAGAGCAATCAGCCCCAGCATTTT
-,TRBV21-1,TRBJ1-5,few,CASSKVGLGPQHF,TGTGCCAGCAGCAAAGTTGGGTTGGGGCCCCAGCATTTT
TRBD2,TRBV4-2,TRBJ2-5,few,CASSPWTGGSETQYF,TGTGCCAGCAGCCCTTGGACGGGGGGGTCAGAGACCCAGTACTTC
-,TRBV5-6,TRBJ1-1,-,CASSLSGTAREAFF,TGTGCCAGCAGCTTGTCAGGGACCGCCCGTGAAGCTTTCTTT
-,TRBV5-1,TRBJ1-1,-,CASSLAGAANTEAFF,TGCGCCAGCAGCTTGGCGGGGGCGGCGAACACTGAAGCTTTCTTT
-,TRBV6-1,TRBJ2-2,-,CASSSPAGEATGELFF,TGTGCCAGCAGCAGCCCCGCAGGGGAAGCAACCGGGGAGCTGTTTTTT
-,TRBV6-2/TRBV6-3,TRBJ2-2,-,CASILLGTPGELFF,TGTGCCAGCATCCTCCTTGGGACCCCCGGGGAGCTGTTTTTT
-,TRBV7-2,TRBJ2-3,once,CASSFVAADTQYF,TGTGCCAGCAGCTTCGTAGCCGCCGATACGCAGTATTTT
-,TRBV5-1,TRBJ1-1,once,CASSPGAGGRNTEAFF,TGCGCCAGCAGCCCGGGAGCCGGGGGAAGGAACACTGAAGCTTTCTTT
-,TRBV20-1,TRBJ1-2,-,CSAGGVLNYGYTF,TGCAGTGCTGGTGGGGTACTCAACTATGGCTACACCTTC
TRBD2,TRBV24-1,TRBJ2-5,-,CATSDGGVETQYF,TGTGCCACCAGTGACGGGGGGGTTGAGACCCAGTACTTC
TRBD2,TRBV7-2,TRBJ2-3,-,CASSLTKTSGGGADTQYF,TGTGCCAGCAGCCTAACGAAAACTAGCGGGGGGGGTGCAGATACGCAGTATTTT
TRBD2,TRBV5-1,TRBJ2-3,-,CASSLAGGGPDTQYF,TGTGCCAGCAGCCTGGCCGGGGGGGGACCAGATACGCAGTATTTT
-,TRBV6-5,TRBJ2-2,few,CASSYSALPGTGELFF,TGTGCCAGCAGTTACTCGGCCCTACCAGGCACCGGGGAGCTGTTTTTT
-,TRBV6-2/TRBV6-3,TRBJ2-5,-,CASSYWTGLVPGETQYF,TGTGCCAGCAGTTACTGGACCGGGTTAGTACCGGGAGAGACCCAGTACTTC
TRBD2,TRBV24-1,TRBJ2-3,-,CATSAGRGVTDTQYF,TGTGCCACCAGTGCCGGGCGGGGGGTAACAGATACGCAGTATTTT
-,TRBV25-1,TRBJ2-3,-,CASSEFTSTRQESDTQYF,TGTGCCAGCAGTGAATTTACGTCGACCCGACAGGAATCAGATACGCAGTATTTT
-,TRBV20-1,TRBJ2-2,-,CSARVRRASTGELFF,TGCAGTGCTAGAGTACGCAGGGCAAGCACCGGGGAGCTGTTTTTT
TRBD2,TRBV6-5,TRBJ2-2,-,CASSPGTSGGSGELFF,TGTGCCAGCAGCCCGGGGACTAGCGGGGGGTCCGGGGAGCTGTTTTTT
TRBD1,TRBV29-1,TRBJ1-1,-,CSGGQGAAEAFF,TGCAGCGGCGGACAGGGGGCGGCGGAAGCTTTCTTT
-,TRBV10-3,TRBJ1-1,-,CAISAMRGDTEAFF,TGTGCCATCAGTGCGATGAGAGGAGACACTGAAGCTTTCTTT
-,TRBV20-1,TRBJ2-3,-,CSVPGAEITDTQYF,TGCAGTGTTCCTGGGGCGGAAATCACAGATACGCAGTATTTT
TRBD1,TRBV5-1,TRBJ2-3,-,CASSATGSVADTQYF,TGCGCCAGCAGCGCGACAGGGTCTGTCGCAGATACGCAGTATTTT
-,TRBV29-1,TRBJ1-1,few,CSVDRTPNAEAFF,TGCAGCGTTGACAGGACGCCGAACGCTGAAGCTTTCTTT
-,TRBV15,TRBJ1-6,-,CATSREGSYNSPLHF,TGTGCCACCAGCAGAGAAGGGTCCTATAATTCACCCCTCCACTTT
-,TRBV4-1,TRBJ2-2,few,CASSQEGWNTGELFF,TGCGCCAGCAGCCAAGAAGGTTGGAACACCGGGGAGCTGTTTTTT
TRBD1,TRBV6-1,TRBJ2-4,few,CASRRGRGVNIQYF,TGTGCCAGCAGAAGGGGGCGCGGTGTAAACATTCAGTACTTC
-,TRBV12-3/TRBV12-4,TRBJ1-3,-,CASSPDSHSGNTIYF,TGTGCCAGCAGTCCGGACAGCCACTCTGGAAACACCATATATTTT
-,TRBV11-2,TRBJ1-4,-,CASSRSEDEKLFF,TGTGCCAGCAGCCGAAGTGAGGATGAAAAACTGTTTTTT
-,TRBV28,TRBJ2-5,-,CASSLMGTQIETQYF,TGTGCCAGCAGTTTAATGGGGACTCAGATAGAGACCCAGTACTTC
-,TRBV15,TRBJ1-6,-,CATSRDRTGPGGSPLHF,TGTGCCACCAGCAGAGACCGTACTGGGCCGGGTGGTTCACCCCTCCACTTT
TRBD2,TRBV24-1,TRBJ2-1,-,CATSASMGSGGPNEQFF,TGTGCCACCAGTGCGTCCATGGGGAGCGGGGGTCCAAATGAGCAGTTCTTC
-,TRBV4-3,TRBJ2-1,few,CASSQDPGTHSYNEQFF,TGCGCCAGCAGCCAGGATCCCGGGACCCACTCCTACAATGAGCAGTTCTTC
TRBD2,TRBV2,TRBJ2-1,once,CASTGQGGSYNEQFF,TGTGCCAGCACCGGGCAGGGAGGGTCCTACAATGAGCAGTTCTTC
TRBD1,TRBV20-1,TRBJ1-2,few,CSAGGQGEEGYTF,TGCAGTGCTGGGGGACAGGGGGAGGAGGGCTACACCTTC
-,TRBV14,TRBJ2-7,-,CASSLQRGSAYEQYF,TGTGCCAGCAGCCTACAACGGGGGTCAGCCTACGAGCAGTACTTC
-,TRBV5-1,TRBJ2-2,-,CASSLGLPGARITGELFF,TGCGCCAGCAGCTTGGGTCTCCCGGGGGCGCGGATCACCGGGGAGCTGTTTTTT
TRBD1,TRBV20-1,TRBJ1-1,few,CSAGTGGYLNTEAFF,TGCAGTGCTGGGACAGGCGGATATTTGAACACTGAAGCTTTCTTT
-,TRBV7-8,TRBJ1-1,-,CASSLGFGGTYTEAFF,TGTGCCAGCAGCTTGGGGTTCGGGGGCACATACACTGAAGCTTTCTTT
TRBD1,TRBV5-1,TRBJ2-3,-,CASSLSGQGADTQYF,TGCGCCAGCAGCTTATCGGGACAGGGGGCAGATACGCAGTATTTT
-,TRBV29-1,TRBJ2-3,few,CSVSELGGRKYF,TGCAGCGTTTCCGAACTCGGGGGGCGCAAGTATTTT
TRBD1,TRBV2,TRBJ1-2,-,CASSDSAGTGYGYTF,TGTGCCAGCAGTGACTCCGCCGGGACAGGCTATGGCTACACCTTC
TRBD1,TRBV29-1,TRBJ1-2,-,CSVAPTGGGYTF,TGCAGCGTCGCGCCTACAGGGGGAGGCTACACCTTC
-,TRBV29-1,TRBJ2-3,-,CSVKRDVASTDTQYF,TGCAGCGTAAAAAGGGACGTAGCTAGCACAGATACGCAGTATTTT
-,TRBV7-3,TRBJ2-3,few,CASRSTSTDTQYF,TGTGCCAGCAGGTCTACTAGCACAGATACGCAGTATTTT
TRBD2,TRBV6-1,TRBJ2-1,few,CASSGLAANNEQFF,TGTGCCAGCAGCGGTCTAGCGGCAAACAATGAGCAGTTCTTC
TRBD2,TRBV7-8,TRBJ2-3,-,CASSLVRGGGERSTDTQYF,TGTGCCAGCAGCTTAGTAAGAGGCGGGGGTGAACGTAGCACAGATACGCAGTATTTT